The 15 T cell receptor beta chains presented below share a single source sample, sequenced in a study of blood T cells in healthy people across ages. A sample-barcoded 5' primer and a J-beta primer mix were used in a second PCR of about 6 to 11 cycles. TCRdb reprocessed the 5' RACE reads with MiXCR, giving one entry per CDR3 protein. The table has 750,000 to 950,000 distinct CDR3 sequences, 25% to 30% seen once; the top ten hold approximately 2.9%. This sample was also put to use in a study of T cells of mothers and their children.

The sample comprised blood. These receptors all come from a boy between 10 and 17 years old in good health.

This sequence joins TRBV12-3 or TRBV12-4 and TRBJ2-5, with D tentatively TRBD2 (7 bases). The J call may not be correct, given that the DNA end is closer to TRBJ2-1. This CDR3 contains 15 residues. CDR3 amino acids: CASSPRRGANNEQFF. The CDR3 nucleotides read TGTGCCAGCAGTCCTCGTCGGGGGGCAAACAATGAGCAGTTCTTC.

The V call is TRBV11-2, the J call TRBJ2-5; 12 nucleotides line up with TRBD2. Losses at the gene ends were 5 bases for V and 1 base for J; bases not matched to a gene: 5. The V gene's germline CDR1 is SGHAT and CDR2 FQNNGV. The CDR3 runs 16 residues. CDR3 sequence: CASSLWTSGVQETQYF. Here the CDR3 DNA reads TGTGCCAGCAGCCTATGGACTAGCGGGGTCCAAGAGACCCAGTACTTC.

This clonotype has at least ten counts. The chain is built from TRBV2 and TRBJ2-1; 9 bases are a match to TRBD1. Trimming cost V 7 bases and J 8 bases; bases outside gene matches: 6. The CDR3 is 13 residues long. Germline V gene lookup returns CDR1 SNHLY and CDR2 FYNNEI. The CDR3 sequence is CASMADRGDEQFF. CDR3 DNA: TGTGCCAGCATGGCGGACAGGGGTGATGAGCAGTTCTTC.

J is TRBJ2-7 and V is TRBV12-5; a weak D match, TRBD2 (5 bases). Trimming left V 5 bases short and J 7 bases short, with 15 bases between. The CDR3 is 13 residues long. CDR1 and CDR2 (germline): LGHNT, FRNRAP. CDR3 nucleotides: TGTGCTAGTGGTCTCAACACCCGCGGGGAGCAGTACTTC. This encodes CASGLNTRGEQYF.

There are a few counts of this clonotype. This sequence joins TRBV19 and TRBJ1-3; a possible D gene is TRBD1 (6 bases). Trimming pared 6 bases from V and 2 bases from J, leaving 14 bases between. Germline CDR1 LNHDA, CDR2 SQIVND (reference sequence). This CDR3 region has 15 residues. The CDR3 sequence is CASSPRTDPGNTIYF. For the CDR3, the DNA is TGTGCCAGTAGCCCTCGGACAGATCCTGGAAACACCATATATTTT.

The rearrangement joins TRBV20-1 to TRBJ2-4; D uncertain. The germline gives CDR1 DFQATT, CDR2 SNEGSKA (reference sequence). The CDR3 loop spans 16 amino acids. V was pared by 1 base and J by 0 bases, with 13 bases between. CDR3 nucleotides: TGCAGTGCTAGAGCTTGGGAACAGCTAGCCAAAAACATTCAGTACTTC. Translation: CSARAWEQLAKNIQYF.

This clonotype has just a few counts. The J gene is TRBJ1-4, the V gene TRBV11-2; D ambiguous. Germline CDR1 and CDR2: SGHAT and FQNNGV. This CDR3 region has 17 residues. Trimming pared 4 bases from V and 5 bases from J, leaving 20 bases between. CDR3 in amino acids: CASSSRPTTSGNEKLFF. The DNA for the CDR3 is TGTGCCAGCAGCTCCCGCCCTACCACTTCGGGCAATGAAAAACTGTTTTTT. The complete variable domain, with remaining parts taken from reference TRBV11-2 and TRBJ1-4, reads EAGVAQSPRYKIIEKRQSVAFWCNPISGHATLYWYQQILGQGPKLLIQFQNNGVVDDSQLPKDRFSAERLKGVDSTLKIQPAKLEDSAVYLCASSSRPTTSGNEKLFFGSGTQLSVL.

This clonotype was picked up a small number of times. The chain links TRBV24-1 to TRBJ2-1; the D is unclear. CDR1 KGHDR and CDR2 SFDVKD come from the germline V gene. This CDR3 spans 16 amino acids. V gave up 6 bases and J gave up 0 bases, with 14 bases separating them. The CDR3 spells CATSSTLRSSYNEQFF. The CDR3 DNA follows: TGTGCCACCAGTTCAACCCTCAGGAGCTCCTACAATGAGCAGTTCTTC.

The chain links TRBV12-3 or TRBV12-4 to TRBJ2-3; maybe TRBD1 (6 bases). This CDR3 is 12 amino acids long. V gave up 7 bases and J gave up 4 bases, with 9 bases separating them. The CDR3 loop reads CASTRGADTQYF. In DNA, the CDR3 is TGTGCCAGCACCAGGGGCGCAGATACGCAGTATTTT.

This clonotype was counted only a few times. The chain links TRBV21-1 to TRBJ1-4; the D call in the table, TRBD1, was not verified against the DNA. TRBV21-1 is reported as a pseudogene. This CDR3 spans 21 amino acids. The CDR3 DNA is TGTGCCAGCAGCAAATTATACCCGACAGGGCCACAAGGGTGGACTAATGAAAAACTGTTTTTT. Residues: CASSKLYPTGPQGWTNEKLFF.

This clonotype was recorded a few times. This chain connects TRBV7-3 to TRBJ1-6; 9 bases line up with TRBD1. Germline-derived CDR1 and CDR2 are SGHTA and FQGTGA. V was pared by 5 bases and J by 9 bases, with 5 bases of the junction left unmatched. The CDR3 spans 14 residues. The CDR3 coding sequence is TGTGCCAGCAGCCCTACAGGGGGCGGTTCACCCCTCCACTTT. It is translated as CASSPTGGGSPLHF.

The genes are TRBV5-1 and TRBJ1-6; no definite D call. V dropped 4 bases and J dropped 10 bases, with 12 bases sitting between them. The CDR3 has 13 residues. Germline loops: CDR1 SGHRS, CDR2 YFSETQ. CDR3 region: CASSLGLGSPLHF. The CDR3 nucleotides are TGCGCCAGCAGCCTCGGACTGGGCTCACCCCTCCACTTT.

J is TRBJ2-1 and V is TRBV6-2 or TRBV6-3, with D tentatively TRBD2 (5 bases). The CDR3 is 15 amino acids. Trimming cost V 10 bases and J 4 bases, with 20 bases left between them. Germline V gives CDR1 MNHEY, CDR2 SVGEGT. The CDR3 region is CATWAELRDYNEQFF. In DNA form, the CDR3 reads TGTGCCACTTGGGCGGAATTGAGGGATTACAATGAGCAGTTCTTC.

This clonotype has more than one count but fewer than ten. This chain joins TRBV7-7 and TRBJ2-1, with unresolved D. This CDR3 spans 13 amino acids. The V end was cut by 3 bases, the J end by 6 bases, with 9 bases between. The germline gives CDR1 SSHAT, CDR2 FNYEAQ (reference sequence). The CDR3 sequence is CASSLRGVNEQFF. DNA of the CDR3: TGTGCCAGCAGCTTGAGAGGCGTCAATGAGCAGTTCTTC.

This clonotype has only a few counts. The V gene is TRBV24-1, the J gene TRBJ2-1; D is possibly TRBD2 (5 bases). Trimming took 7 bases from V and 5 from J, leaving 5 bases between them. This CDR3 is built from 11 residues. CDR1 is KGHDR and CDR2 is SFDVKD in the germline V gene. In nucleotides, the CDR3 is TGTGCCACCAGGACTAACAATGAGCAGTTCTTC. Translated: CATRTNNEQFF.